Below are 25 T cell receptor beta chains sequenced from a single sample in a study of cytomegalovirus exposure and HLA in healthy donors. It was with 60 Vbeta and 13 Jbeta primers that the PCR ran. Data came from immunoSEQ multiplex PCR; TCRdb stores just in-frame clones and leaves some out. Here the sample spans more than 95,000 clones, 17% being singletons. The specimen was PBMCs. These receptor sequences come from a female donor in good health and CMV-seropositive.

This clone occurred a few times. The CDR3 region is CASSLMTSVSSYEQYF. CDR3 sequence (DNA): TGCGCCAGCAGCTTGATGACTAGCGTTAGCTCCTACGAGCAGTACTTC. The genes are TRBV5-1 and TRBJ2-7, with 8 bases lining up with TRBD2. Germline assignment: CDR1 SGHRS and CDR2 YFSETQ. This CDR3 has 16 residues. V lost 1 base and J lost 0; bases outside the gene matches: 6.

This clone was observed a few times. The gene calls are TRBV7-9 and TRBJ2-7, with D possibly matching TRBD2 (6 bases). The length of the CDR3 is 15 residues. V gave up 7 bases and J gave up 5 bases, with 21 bases separating them. Germline V gene sequence: CDR1 SEHNR, CDR2 FQNEAQ (reference sequence). In DNA form, the CDR3 reads TGTGCCAGCAAACCACCCCCCGCGGAGGGCGACGAGCAGTACTTC. Its translation is CASKPPPAEGDEQYF.

This rearrangement joins TRBV28 to TRBJ1-2; D might be TRBD1 (5 bases). Trimming took off 3 bases at V and 5 bases at J, with 7 bases between the two ends. This CDR3 has 12 amino acids. Per germline, CDR1 MDHEN and CDR2 SYDVKM. The CDR3 loop is CASSFGGYGYTF. CDR3 bases: TGTGCCAGCAGTTTTGGGGGGTATGGCTACACCTTC.

DNA of the CDR3: TGTGCCACCAGCAAAGAGGGACTACACTATGGCTACACCTTC. This encodes CATSKEGLHYGYTF. The rearrangement joins TRBV15 to TRBJ1-2; D is possibly TRBD1 (5 bases). Germline V lookup: CDR1 LNHNV, CDR2 YYDKDF (reference sequence). The CDR3 has 14 amino acids. The V gene lost 4 bases and the J gene lost 3 bases, with 12 bases spanning the gap.

This chain connects TRBV28 to TRBJ2-1; 7 positions agree with TRBD1. CDR1 MDHEN and CDR2 SYDVKM come from the germline V gene. The CDR3 consists of 15 residues. V gave up 4 bases and J gave up 6 bases; unmatched junction bases: 9. The CDR3 region is CASSSTDRAFNEQFF. Written as DNA, the CDR3 is TGTGCCAGCAGTTCAACCGACAGGGCCTTCAATGAGCAGTTCTTC.

The chain joins TRBV6-1 to TRBJ2-7; possible D gene TRBD1, 5 bases. The CDR3 is 15 amino acids. The germline V gene has CDR1 MNHNS and CDR2 SASEGT. Trimming took off 6 bases at V and 5 bases at J, with 20 bases between the two ends. CDR3 nucleotides: TGTGCCAGCAGACAACAAGCTTCAGGGTTCGACGAGCAGTACTTC. It is translated as CASRQQASGFDEQYF.

The genes are TRBV21-1 and TRBJ1-2; the table's TRBD1 call for D was not verified on the DNA. TRBV21-1 is termed a pseudogene. The CDR3 is made up of 12 amino acids. The CDR3 is CASSSQYYGYTF. CDR3 coding DNA: TGTGCCAGCAGCAGCCAGTACTATGGCTACACCTTC.

The chain recombines TRBV10-3 with TRBJ1-1, with 8 bases fitting TRBD1. In germline, CDR1 is ENHRY, CDR2 SYGVKD. The CDR3 has 14 residues. Unmatched junction bases numbered 3, after V lost 2 bases and J lost 4 bases. The CDR3 DNA is TGTGCCATCAGTGAGCAACAGGGGGGCACTGAAGCTTTCTTT. Encoded protein: CAISEQQGGTEAFF.

This clone has only a few counts. For the CDR3, the DNA is TGTGCCAGCAGCTTGGATGGACAGGGGGCAATGTACTTC. Protein: CASSLDGQGAMYF. The chain has TRBV5-4 and TRBJ2-7; 11 bases line up with TRBD1. This CDR3 contains 13 residues. The V gene end was trimmed by 0 bases and the J gene end by 12 bases; junction bases not matched to a gene: 5. Germline CDR1 SGHNT, CDR2 YYREEE (reference sequence).

The chain carries TRBV30 and TRBJ2-4, with 7 bases aligning to TRBD1. CDR1 and CDR2 (germline): GTSNPN, SVGIG (reference sequence). The CDR3 is made up of 11 amino acids. V trimming: 2 bases; J trimming: 13 bases; junction bases outside the gene matches: 5. The CDR3, as DNA: TGTGCCTGGAGTCCAGGGGGATTACAGTACTTC. As protein: CAWSPGGLQYF.

The chain carries TRBV5-6 and TRBJ2-3; TRBD2 aligns across 7 bases. Germline values: CDR1 SGHDT, CDR2 YYEEEE. The CDR3 covers 15 residues. V lost 4 bases to trimming and J lost 0 bases; unmatched junction nucleotides: 5. CDR3 DNA: TGTGCCAGCAGCCGAGCGGGACTTAGCACAGATACGCAGTATTTT. This sequence encodes CASSRAGLSTDTQYF.

This chain connects TRBV9 to TRBJ1-1, with D possibly being TRBD1 (6 bases). Germline V lookup: CDR1 SGDLS, CDR2 YYNGEE. The CDR3 runs to 14 residues. V was trimmed by 3 bases and J by 4 bases, leaving 13 bases between them. The CDR3 DNA is TGTGCCAGCAGCGCGAATACAGGGATCACTGAAGCTTTCTTT. This sequence encodes CASSANTGITEAFF.

This clone was observed a handful of times. The chain joins TRBV7-6 to TRBJ2-5; the match to TRBD1 covers 8 bases. This CDR3 spans 15 amino acids. The trim removed 0 bases at V and 4 bases at J, leaving 4 bases unmatched. Germline CDR1 and CDR2: SGHVS and FNYEAQ. In nucleotides, the CDR3 is TGTGCCAGCAGCTTAGCTTGGACAGGGACAGAGACCCAGTACTTC. Its protein is CASSLAWTGTETQYF.

This clone was observed a few times. This chain joins TRBV10-3 and TRBJ1-1; D gene ambiguous. V was cut by 3 bases and J by 10 bases, with 15 bases left in between. Germline V gives CDR1 ENHRY, CDR2 SYGVKD. There are 13 residues in the CDR3. As DNA, the CDR3 is TGTGCCATCAGTGAACTTCCTCGTTATGGAGCTTTCTTT. Translation: CAISELPRYGAFF.

This clone turned up a few times. The chain carries TRBV27 and TRBJ1-1; 7 bases map to TRBD1. V shed 8 bases, J shed 5 bases, and the junction held 8 bases outside the gene matches. CDR1 MNHEY and CDR2 SMNVEV come from the germline V gene (reference sequence). CDR3 length: 13 amino acids. CDR3 nucleotide sequence: TGTGCCAGCCGAACAGGGGTGTGGACTGAAGCTTTCTTT. Protein product: CASRTGVWTEAFF.

The chain combines TRBV19 with TRBJ1-5; TRBD1 agrees at 8 bases. The CDR3 spans 16 residues. Trimming removed 3 bases from V and 7 bases from J; junction bases left unmatched: 11. Germline V lookup: CDR1 LNHDA, CDR2 SQIVND (reference sequence). CDR3 residues: CASSILGTGGGQPQHF. Here the CDR3 DNA reads TGTGCCAGTAGTATTCTTGGTACAGGGGGGGGACAGCCCCAGCATTTT.

This clone was recorded a few times. V is TRBV29-1 and J is TRBJ2-1; 8 bases line up with TRBD1. The V segment lost 6 bases and the J segment 2 bases; nucleotides outside the gene matches: 6. The CDR3 consists of 14 residues. Germline assignment: CDR1 SQVTM and CDR2 ANQGSEA. The CDR3 nucleotides are TGCAGCGTAGGGGACAGGCTGGCCTACAATGAGCAGTTCTTC. Translated, it gives CSVGDRLAYNEQFF.

The gene calls are TRBV5-1 and TRBJ2-2, with D possibly TRBD1 on 5 matching bases. The CDR3 totals 16 residues. V was pared by 6 bases and J by 1 base, with 16 bases between. Germline CDR1 and CDR2: SGHRS and YFSETQ. The CDR3 bases are TGCGCCAGCAAAAAAGGGGTCGCCGGGAACACCGGGGAGCTGTTTTTT. Encoded protein: CASKKGVAGNTGELFF.

This clone has only a few counts. This chain uses TRBV5-1 with TRBJ1-1; TRBD1 might be the D (5 bases). Germline V gene data show CDR1 as SGHRS and CDR2 as YFSETQ. The CDR3 has 17 residues. The ends were cut back, 2 bases at V and 4 bases at J, with 21 bases in the middle. CDR3 in DNA: TGCGCCAGCAGCTTTCTACCCATTTCCCGGGGGGGCACTGAAGCTTTCTTT. Amino acids: CASSFLPISRGGTEAFF.

Ten or more counts support this clone. V is TRBV7-9 and J is TRBJ1-4; a weak D match, TRBD1 (6 bases). V was clipped by 2 bases and J by 7 bases, with 11 bases between them. Germline V gene sequence: CDR1 SEHNR, CDR2 FQNEAQ (reference sequence). The CDR3 totals 14 residues. CDR3 nucleotide sequence: TGTGCCAGCAGCTTAAACACAGGGAGTGAAAAACTGTTTTTT. As protein: CASSLNTGSEKLFF.

This clone was recorded a few times. This chain links TRBV7-9 with TRBJ1-6; weak D call: TRBD1 (6 bases). The V gene lost 4 bases and the J gene lost 5 bases, with 15 bases spanning the gap. Germline CDR1 SEHNR, CDR2 FQNEAQ (reference sequence). The CDR3 has 16 amino acids. The CDR3 loop reads CASSSYRPGDNSPLHF. In DNA form, the CDR3 reads TGTGCCAGCAGCTCGTATCGTCCAGGGGATAATTCACCCCTCCACTTT.

The V call is TRBV6-5, the J call TRBJ2-1; 11 bases fit TRBD2. The CDR3 is made up of 15 amino acids. Germline values: CDR1 MNHEY, CDR2 SVGAGI. J was trimmed by 7 bases and V by 7 bases; bases with no gene match: 9. As DNA, the CDR3 is TGTGCCAGCAAGAAACCACTAGCGGGAGTTAATGAGCAGTTCTTC. This encodes CASKKPLAGVNEQFF.

The rearrangement joins TRBV4-3 to TRBJ2-1, with D possibly being TRBD1 (5 bases). V shed 5 bases and J shed 7 bases, with 12 bases lying between them. The CDR3 sequence is 13 residues long. Per the germline V gene, CDR1 is LGHNA and CDR2 is YSLEER. The CDR3 DNA is TGCGCCAGCAGCTCATTAACAGGTAATGAGCAGTTCTTC. Translation: CASSSLTGNEQFF.

The chain combines TRBV11-3 with TRBJ2-1; 14 nucleotides align to TRBD2. Germline CDR1 is SGHNT and CDR2 is YENEEA. Trimming took 5 bases from V and 8 from J; bases not matched to a gene: 8. The CDR3 sequence is 16 residues long. In DNA form, the CDR3 reads TGTGCCAGCAGCCTGGGGACTAGCGGGGGTGTAGATGAGCAGTTCTTC. Translation: CASSLGTSGGVDEQFF.

This clone was detected a few times. This sequence joins TRBV5-6 and TRBJ1-2; D gene ambiguous. Trimming shortened V by 1 base and J by 4 bases, and 14 bases separated the two germline ends. The germline CDR1 and CDR2 sequences are SGHDT and YYEEEE. The length of the CDR3 is 15 residues. The CDR3 coding sequence is TGTGCCAGCAGCTTGAGAGCTATCCTGAGCTATGGCTACACCTTC. Its protein product is CASSLRAILSYGYTF. The full variable domain, completed using reference TRBV5-6 and TRBJ1-2, is DAGVTQSPTHLIKTRGQQVTLRCSPKSGHDTVSWYQQALGQGPQFIFQYYEEEERQRGNFPDRFSGHQFPNYSSELNVNALLLGDSALYLCASSLRAILSYGYTFGSGTRLTVV.